The 8 T cell receptor beta chains in this list originate from one sample, sequenced in a study of T cells in Graves' hyperthyroidism and ophthalmopathy. TCR beta CDR3 regions were amplified from RNA transcripts. HTBI primers drove first-round RT-PCR of the TCR CDR3. Each CDR3 protein gets one entry after TCRdb re-called the multiplex PCR reads with MiXCR. Of roughly 500,000 distinct CDR3 sequences in the sample, 35% to 50% were seen once. What was sequenced was peripheral blood or thyroid tissue (not recorded which). The receptors come from an adult woman with Graves' disease, either hyperthyroidism or ophthalmopathy (not recorded which).

This clonotype was seen repeatedly, ten times or more. The V gene is TRBV7-2, the J gene TRBJ2-3; 9 positions match TRBD1. The length of the CDR3 is 15 residues. The germline gives CDR1 SGHTA, CDR2 FQGNSA. The trim removed 3 bases at V and 2 bases at J, leaving 3 bases unmatched. CDR3 loop: CASSLDRGPTDTQYF. CDR3 sequence (DNA): TGTGCCAGCAGCTTGGACAGGGGTCCCACAGATACGCAGTATTTT.

This clonotype appeared many times. The rearrangement joins TRBV20-1 to TRBJ2-7, with 14 positions matching TRBD2. Unmatched junction bases numbered 9, after V lost 3 bases and J lost 2 bases. Germline-derived CDR1 and CDR2 are DFQATT and SNEGSKA (reference sequence). The CDR3 covers 17 residues. In DNA form, the CDR3 reads TGCAGTGCTAGGGGACTAGCGGGAGTGGGTGTCACCTACGAGCAGTACTTC. This gives the protein CSARGLAGVGVTYEQYF.

In its sample, this clonotype was seen many times. The chain recombines TRBV7-8 with TRBJ2-2; D not certain. V lost 4 bases to trimming and J lost 4 bases, with 13 bases between them. The CDR3 is made up of 15 amino acids. The germline CDR1 and CDR2 sequences are SGHVS and FQNEAQ. The CDR3 reads CASSSGHHSTGELFF. The CDR3, as DNA: TGTGCCAGCAGCTCCGGTCACCATAGCACCGGGGAGCTGTTTTTT. The variable domain in full, with the rest retrieved from reference TRBV7-8 and TRBJ2-2, is GAGVSQSPRYKVAKRGQDVALRCDPISGHVSLFWYQQALGQGPEFLTYFQNEAQLDKSGLPSDRFFAERPEGSVSTLKIQRTQQEDSAVYLCASSSGHHSTGELFFGEGSRLTVL.

This clonotype was detected many times. The chain is built from TRBV20-1 and TRBJ1-5, with 9 bases fitting TRBD1. Germline lookup yields CDR1 DFQATT and CDR2 SNEGSKA (reference sequence). There are 18 residues in the CDR3. Losses at the gene ends were 4 bases for V and 0 bases for J; bases not matched to a gene: 13. The CDR3: CSANTQGAGVYSNQPQHF. As DNA, the CDR3 is TGCAGTGCTAATACACAGGGGGCGGGGGTTTATAGCAATCAGCCCCAGCATTTT.

There are many counts of this clonotype. The chain joins TRBV6-5 to TRBJ1-1; no definite D call. Germline loops: CDR1 MNHEY, CDR2 SVGAGI. The CDR3 has 14 amino acids. The V gene lost 6 bases and the J gene lost 4 bases, with 15 bases spanning the gap. CDR3 loop: CASSNTEGSTEAFF. CDR3 nucleotide sequence: TGTGCCAGCAGCAATACGGAGGGAAGCACTGAAGCTTTCTTT.

The sample holds many counts of this clonotype. This chain joins TRBV20-1 and TRBJ1-1; D not certain. V was cut by 2 bases and J by 4 bases, with 11 bases left in between. CDR1 and CDR2 from the germline V gene are DFQATT and SNEGSKA (reference sequence). The CDR3 is made up of 13 amino acids. The CDR3 sequence is CSARHGRGTEAFF. CDR3 in DNA: TGCAGTGCTAGACACGGCCGCGGCACTGAAGCTTTCTTT.

The V call is TRBV7-9, the J call TRBJ2-2, with 7 bases aligning to TRBD2. Germline CDR1 is SEHNR and CDR2 is FQNEAQ (reference sequence). J was trimmed by 0 bases and V by 1 base; bases with no gene match: 5. This CDR3 region has 17 residues. The CDR3 nucleotides read TGTGCCAGCAGCTTAGGGGGGGGTCGGGCGAACACCGGGGAGCTGTTTTTT. This translates into CASSLGGGRANTGELFF.

This chain links TRBV29-1 with TRBJ2-5; 9 nucleotides agree with TRBD2. V shed 4 bases, J shed 0 bases, and the junction held 9 bases outside the gene matches. The germline V gene has CDR1 SQVTM and CDR2 ANQGSEA. The CDR3 is 16 amino acids. The CDR3 region is CSVAGLAEAYQETQYF. DNA for the CDR3: TGCAGCGTTGCGGGACTAGCAGAAGCCTACCAAGAGACCCAGTACTTC.